What follows describes a single T cell receptor (beta chain). This sample was taken from a study of blood T cell repertoires in COVID-19. Whole-study context: Acute and convalescent COVID-19 specimens originated in the United States, Italy and Spain.

Losses at the gene ends were 4 bases for V and 2 bases for J; bases not matched to a gene: 4. This CDR3 has 14 residues. Germline V gene lookup returns CDR1 WNHNN and CDR2 SYGVQD (reference sequence). The method was immunoSEQ multiplex PCR; TCRdb's version includes in-frame clones alone and lacks a portion of them. The sample records about 80,000 clones, around 84% being singletons. This TCR was recovered from a man over 45 with acute or convalescent COVID-19. The sample was peripheral blood. The gene calls are TRBV10-1 and TRBJ1-1, with 7 bases identical to TRBD1. CDR3 region: CASSARQGNTEAFF. CDR3 DNA sequence: TGCGCCAGCAGTGCCCGACAGGGTAACACTGAAGCTTTCTTT.